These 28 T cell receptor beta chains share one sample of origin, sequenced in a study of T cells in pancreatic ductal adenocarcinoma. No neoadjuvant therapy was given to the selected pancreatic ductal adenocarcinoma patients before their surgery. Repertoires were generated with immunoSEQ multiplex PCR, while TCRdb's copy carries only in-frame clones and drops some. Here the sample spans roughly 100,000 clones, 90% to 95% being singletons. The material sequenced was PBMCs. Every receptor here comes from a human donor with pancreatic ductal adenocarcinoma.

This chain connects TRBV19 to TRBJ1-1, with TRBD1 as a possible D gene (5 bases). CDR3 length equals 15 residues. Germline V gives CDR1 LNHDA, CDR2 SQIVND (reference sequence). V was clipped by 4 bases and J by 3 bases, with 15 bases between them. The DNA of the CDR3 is TGTGCCAGTAGTACTTCACCAGGGTTTTACACTGAAGCTTTCTTT. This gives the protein CASSTSPGFYTEAFF.

The CDR3 bases are TGTGCCTGGAGTACAGGGTACTCTGGGGCCAACGTCCTGACTTTC. Amino acid sequence: CAWSTGYSGANVLTF. This chain joins TRBV30 and TRBJ2-6; D perhaps matches TRBD1 (6 bases). The germline V gene has CDR1 GTSNPN and CDR2 SVGIG (reference sequence). This CDR3 is 15 amino acids long. The germline V and J ends were trimmed by 2 bases and 0 bases, with 8 bases remaining between them.

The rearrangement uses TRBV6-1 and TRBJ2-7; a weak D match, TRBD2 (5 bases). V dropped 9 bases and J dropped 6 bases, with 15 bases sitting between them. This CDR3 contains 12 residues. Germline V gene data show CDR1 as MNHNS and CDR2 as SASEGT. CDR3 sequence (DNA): TGTGCCAGTCGGAGGAGTTCCCGCGAGCAGTACTTC. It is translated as CASRRSSREQYF.

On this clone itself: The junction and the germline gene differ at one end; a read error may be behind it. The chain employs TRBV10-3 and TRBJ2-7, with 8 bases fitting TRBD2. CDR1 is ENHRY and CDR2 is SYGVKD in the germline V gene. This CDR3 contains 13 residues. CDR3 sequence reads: CAISESSGVSLIF. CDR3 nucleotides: TGTGCCATCAGTGAGTCTAGCGGGGTGAGCCTTATATTC.

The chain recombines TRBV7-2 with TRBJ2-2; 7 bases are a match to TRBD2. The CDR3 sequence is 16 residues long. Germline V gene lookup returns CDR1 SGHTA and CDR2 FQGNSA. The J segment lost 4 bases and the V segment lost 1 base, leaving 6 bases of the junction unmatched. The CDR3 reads CASSLDPAGPTGELFF. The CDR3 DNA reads TGTGCCAGCAGCTTAGATCCAGCGGGACCCACCGGGGAGCTGTTTTTT.

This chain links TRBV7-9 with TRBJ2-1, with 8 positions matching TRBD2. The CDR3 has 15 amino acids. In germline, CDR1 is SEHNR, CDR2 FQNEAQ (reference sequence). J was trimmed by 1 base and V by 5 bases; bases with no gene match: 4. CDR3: CASSRLAPSYNEQFF. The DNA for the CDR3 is TGTGCCAGCAGCCGACTAGCGCCTTCCTACAATGAGCAGTTCTTC.

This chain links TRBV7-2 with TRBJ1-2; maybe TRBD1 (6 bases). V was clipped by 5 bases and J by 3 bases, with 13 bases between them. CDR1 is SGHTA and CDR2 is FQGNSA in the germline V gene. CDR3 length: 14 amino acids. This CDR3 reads CASSRDILDYGYTF. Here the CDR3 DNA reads TGTGCCAGCAGCCGGGACATCCTTGACTATGGCTACACCTTC.

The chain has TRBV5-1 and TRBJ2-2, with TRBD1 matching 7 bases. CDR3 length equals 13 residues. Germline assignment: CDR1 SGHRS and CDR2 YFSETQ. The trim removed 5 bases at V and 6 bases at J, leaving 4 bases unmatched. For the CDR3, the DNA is TGCGCCAGCAGTTTACAGGGGTCCGGGGAGCTGTTTTTT. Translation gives CASSLQGSGELFF. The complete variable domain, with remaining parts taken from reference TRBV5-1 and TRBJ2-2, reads KAGVTQTPRYLIKTRGQQVTLSCSPISGHRSVSWYQQTPGQGLQFLFEYFSETQRNKGNFPGRFSGRQFSNSRSEMNVSTLELGDSALYLCASSLQGSGELFFGEGSRLTVL.

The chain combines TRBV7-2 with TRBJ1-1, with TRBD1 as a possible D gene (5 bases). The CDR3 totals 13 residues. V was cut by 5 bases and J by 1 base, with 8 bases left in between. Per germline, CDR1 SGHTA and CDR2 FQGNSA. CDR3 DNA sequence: TGTGCCAGCAGCAGCGACAGGAACACTGAAGCTTTCTTT. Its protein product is CASSSDRNTEAFF.

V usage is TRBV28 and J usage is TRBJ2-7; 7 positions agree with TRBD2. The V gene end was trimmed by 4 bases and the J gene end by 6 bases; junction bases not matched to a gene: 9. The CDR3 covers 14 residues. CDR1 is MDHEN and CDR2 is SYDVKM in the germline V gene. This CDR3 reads CASSYGGGPSEQYF. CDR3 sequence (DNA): TGTGCCAGCAGTTATGGGGGAGGGCCCTCCGAGCAGTACTTC.

CDR3 DNA: TGTGCCAGCAGCCAAGTGACAACGAACTATGGCTACACCTTC. It yields the protein CASSQVTTNYGYTF. The V call is TRBV14, the J call TRBJ1-2, with no clear D. The CDR3 sequence is 14 residues long. The V end lost 1 base, the J end lost 2 bases, and 8 bases lay between the germline ends. Germline V gives CDR1 SGHDN, CDR2 FVKESK.

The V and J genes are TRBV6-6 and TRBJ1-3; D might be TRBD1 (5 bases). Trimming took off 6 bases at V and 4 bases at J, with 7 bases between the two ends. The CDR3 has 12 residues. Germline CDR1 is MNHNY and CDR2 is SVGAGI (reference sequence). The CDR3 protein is CASSRQGNTIYF. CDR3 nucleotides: TGTGCCAGCAGCCGACAGGGAAACACCATATATTTT.

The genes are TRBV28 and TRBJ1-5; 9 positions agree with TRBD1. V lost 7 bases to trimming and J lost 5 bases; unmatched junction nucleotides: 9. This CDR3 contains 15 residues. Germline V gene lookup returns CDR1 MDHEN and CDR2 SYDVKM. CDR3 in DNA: TGTGCCAGCACCACCGCCGGGACAGGGTATCAGCCCCAGCATTTT. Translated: CASTTAGTGYQPQHF.

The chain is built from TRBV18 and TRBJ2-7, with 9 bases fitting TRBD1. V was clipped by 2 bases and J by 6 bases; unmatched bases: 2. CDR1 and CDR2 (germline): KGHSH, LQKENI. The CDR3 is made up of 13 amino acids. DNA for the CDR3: TGTGCCAGCTCACCATTGACAGGGGGCGAGCAGTACTTC. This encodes CASSPLTGGEQYF.

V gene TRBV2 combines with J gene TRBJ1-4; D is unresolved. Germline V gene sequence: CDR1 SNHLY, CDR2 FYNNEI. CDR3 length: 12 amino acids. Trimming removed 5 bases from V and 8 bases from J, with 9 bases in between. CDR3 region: CASSYIFEKLFF. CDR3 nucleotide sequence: TGTGCCAGCAGTTACATCTTCGAAAAACTGTTTTTT.

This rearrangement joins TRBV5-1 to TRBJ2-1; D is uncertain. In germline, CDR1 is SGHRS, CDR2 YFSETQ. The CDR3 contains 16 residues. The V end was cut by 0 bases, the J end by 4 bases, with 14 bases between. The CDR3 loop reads CASSLARRSLYNEQFF. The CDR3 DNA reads TGCGCCAGCAGCTTGGCCAGGCGTTCTCTTTACAATGAGCAGTTCTTC. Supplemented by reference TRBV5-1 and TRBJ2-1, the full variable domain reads KAGVTQTPRYLIKTRGQQVTLSCSPISGHRSVSWYQQTPGQGLQFLFEYFSETQRNKGNFPGRFSGRQFSNSRSEMNVSTLELGDSALYLCASSLARRSLYNEQFFGPGTRLTVL.

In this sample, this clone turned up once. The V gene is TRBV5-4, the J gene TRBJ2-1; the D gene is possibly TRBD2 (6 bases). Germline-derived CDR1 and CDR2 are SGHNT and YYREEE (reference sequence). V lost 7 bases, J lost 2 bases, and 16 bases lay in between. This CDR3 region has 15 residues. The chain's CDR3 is CASGRQGIAYNEQFF. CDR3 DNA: TGTGCCAGCGGGAGGCAGGGTATAGCCTACAATGAGCAGTTCTTC.

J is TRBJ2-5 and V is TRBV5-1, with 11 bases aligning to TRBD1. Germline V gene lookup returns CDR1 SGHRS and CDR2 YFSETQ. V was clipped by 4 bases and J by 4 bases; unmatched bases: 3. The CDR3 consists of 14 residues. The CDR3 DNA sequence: TGCGCCAGCAGCCCGGGACAGGGGGGAGAGACCCAGTACTTC. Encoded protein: CASSPGQGGETQYF.

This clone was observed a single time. In DNA form, the CDR3 reads TGCGCCAGCAGCCAAGATAGATCGTCCCCAACGAACACTGAAGCTTTCTTT. Its translation is CASSQDRSSPTNTEAFF. V and J are TRBV4-1 and TRBJ1-1; D not certain. The V end lost 0 bases, the J end lost 1 base, and 15 bases lay between the germline ends. Germline V gene sequence: CDR1 MGHRA, CDR2 YSYEKL. CDR3 size: 17 residues.

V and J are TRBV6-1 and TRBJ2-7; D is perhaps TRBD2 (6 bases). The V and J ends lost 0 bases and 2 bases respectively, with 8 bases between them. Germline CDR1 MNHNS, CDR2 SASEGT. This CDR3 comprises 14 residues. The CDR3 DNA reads TGTGCCAGCAGTGAAGCGCGGGGTGCCTACGAGCAGTACTTC. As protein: CASSEARGAYEQYF.

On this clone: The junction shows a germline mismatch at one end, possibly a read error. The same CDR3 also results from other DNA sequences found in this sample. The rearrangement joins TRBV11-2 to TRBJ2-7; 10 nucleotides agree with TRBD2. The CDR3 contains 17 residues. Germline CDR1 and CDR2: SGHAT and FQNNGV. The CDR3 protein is CASSQEGASGSIDEQYF. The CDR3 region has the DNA TGCGCCAGCAGCCAAGAGGGAGCTAGCGGGAGTATCGACGAGCAGTACTTC.

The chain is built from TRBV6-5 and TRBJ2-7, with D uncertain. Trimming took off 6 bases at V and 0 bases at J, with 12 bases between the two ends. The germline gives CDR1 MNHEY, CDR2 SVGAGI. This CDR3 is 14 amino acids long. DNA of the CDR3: TGTGCCAGCAGCAAGGCTCTAGTCTCCTACGAGCAGTACTTC. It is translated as CASSKALVSYEQYF.

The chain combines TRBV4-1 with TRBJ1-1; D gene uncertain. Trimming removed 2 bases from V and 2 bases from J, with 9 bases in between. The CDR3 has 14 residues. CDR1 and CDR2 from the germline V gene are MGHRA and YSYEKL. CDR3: CASSQTVINTEAFF. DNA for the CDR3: TGCGCCAGCAGCCAAACGGTCATTAACACTGAAGCTTTCTTT.

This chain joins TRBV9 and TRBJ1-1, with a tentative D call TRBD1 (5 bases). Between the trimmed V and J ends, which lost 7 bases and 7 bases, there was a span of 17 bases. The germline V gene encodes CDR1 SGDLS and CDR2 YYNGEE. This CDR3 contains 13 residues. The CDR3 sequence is CASGRPPGDEAFF. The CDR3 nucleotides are TGTGCCAGCGGAAGGCCCCCGGGGGATGAAGCTTTCTTT.

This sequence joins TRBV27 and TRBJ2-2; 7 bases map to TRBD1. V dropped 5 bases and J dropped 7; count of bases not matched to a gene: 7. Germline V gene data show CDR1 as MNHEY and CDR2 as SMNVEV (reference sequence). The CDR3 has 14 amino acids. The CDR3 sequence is CASSTRQGYGELFF. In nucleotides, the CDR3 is TGTGCCAGCAGTACCAGACAGGGCTACGGGGAGCTGTTTTTT.

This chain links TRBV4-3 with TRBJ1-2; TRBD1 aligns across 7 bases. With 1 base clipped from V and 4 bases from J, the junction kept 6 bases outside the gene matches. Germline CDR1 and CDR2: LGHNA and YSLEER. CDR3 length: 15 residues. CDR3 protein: CASSQARGQGYGYTF. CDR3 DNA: TGCGCCAGCAGCCAAGCTAGGGGGCAGGGCTATGGCTACACCTTC.

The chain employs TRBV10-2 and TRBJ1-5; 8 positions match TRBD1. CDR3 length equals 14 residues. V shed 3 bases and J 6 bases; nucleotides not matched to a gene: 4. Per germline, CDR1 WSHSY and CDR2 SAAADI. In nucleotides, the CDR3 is TGCGCCAGCAGTGAAGGACAGGGAGTTCAGCCCCAGCATTTT. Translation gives CASSEGQGVQPQHF.

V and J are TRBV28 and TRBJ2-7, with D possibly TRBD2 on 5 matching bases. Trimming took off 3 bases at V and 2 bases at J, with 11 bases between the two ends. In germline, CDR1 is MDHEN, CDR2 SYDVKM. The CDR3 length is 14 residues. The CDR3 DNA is TGTGCCAGCAGTTTCGCGGGCGCTACCTACGAGCAGTACTTC. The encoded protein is CASSFAGATYEQYF. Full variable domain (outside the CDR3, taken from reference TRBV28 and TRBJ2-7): DVKVTQSSRYLVKRTGEKVFLECVQDMDHENMFWYRQDPGLGLRLIYFSYDVKMKEKGDIPEGYSVSREKKERFSLILESASTNQTSMYLCASSFAGATYEQYFGPGTRLTVT.